The 14 T cell receptor beta chains in this list originate from one sample, sequenced in a study of cytomegalovirus exposure and HLA in healthy donors listed by TCRdb under 2017. Library prep was done by the immunoSEQ multiplex PCR assay. A mixture of 60 forward primers for TCR Vbeta segments and 13 reverse primers for TCR Jbeta segments was used in the multiplex PCR. TCRdb obtained this table from immuneACCESS and retained in-frame rearrangements with V and J assigned. These tables miss some clones; where compared with another copy, unresolved V genes account for less than half of the shortfall, and the remainder is unexplained. The sample table shows some 41,000 clones, and approximately 47% are seen once. Under 6.5% of the sample rests with the top ten. Input material: PBMCs. The receptors here all came from a man aged 55 to 70 in good health and CMV-seronegative.

The J gene is TRBJ2-5, the V gene TRBV5-1; weak D call: TRBD2 (6 bases). This CDR3 has 15 amino acids. Germline CDR1 SGHRS, CDR2 YFSETQ. The germline V and J ends were trimmed by 4 bases and 4 bases, with 17 bases remaining between them. This CDR3 reads CASSLQGGSGETQYF. The DNA for the CDR3 is TGCGCCAGCAGCCTCCAAGGAGGGAGTGGAGAGACCCAGTACTTC.

The gene calls are TRBV28 and TRBJ2-7, with 10 bases aligning to TRBD1. With V trimmed by 6 bases and J by 3 bases, 5 bases remained unmatched. The CDR3 has 14 amino acids. Germline CDR1 is MDHEN and CDR2 is SYDVKM. The CDR3 is CASSPGDRGYEQYF. DNA of the CDR3: TGTGCCAGCAGCCCCGGGGACAGGGGCTACGAGCAGTACTTC.

This clone was found once. The chain uses TRBV11-2 and TRBJ2-1, with 12 nucleotides matching TRBD2. The ends lost 7 bases at V and 7 bases at J; junction bases unmatched: 5. CDR1 is SGHAT and CDR2 is FQNNGV in the germline V gene. The CDR3 runs 14 residues. The CDR3 region is CASTPGLAGNEQFF. CDR3 bases: TGTGCCAGCACCCCCGGACTAGCGGGGAATGAGCAGTTCTTC.

V usage is TRBV30 and J usage is TRBJ2-1; 15 bases match TRBD2. CDR3 size: 14 residues. The trim removed 3 bases at V and 9 bases at J, leaving 3 bases unmatched. The germline CDR1 and CDR2 sequences are GTSNPN and SVGIG (reference sequence). Here the CDR3 reads CAWRGLAGGGEQFF. The CDR3 nucleotides read TGTGCCTGGAGGGGACTAGCGGGAGGTGGTGAGCAGTTCTTC.

This clone was seen a few times. The genes are TRBV7-2 and TRBJ1-4, with 7 bases matching TRBD1. V shed 4 bases, J shed 8 bases, and the junction held 7 bases outside the gene matches. The CDR3 is made up of 14 amino acids. Germline CDR1 is SGHTA and CDR2 is FQGNSA. This CDR3 is CASSWGQPGEKLFF. CDR3 in DNA: TGTGCCAGCAGCTGGGGACAGCCCGGCGAAAAACTGTTTTTT.

This clone has only a few counts. The rearrangement joins TRBV7-9 to TRBJ2-7, with a weak D call TRBD2 (6 bases). V was pared by 2 bases and J by 3 bases, with 17 bases between. CDR3 size: 16 residues. Germline CDR1 reads SEHNR; CDR2 reads FQNEAQ (reference sequence). The CDR3 DNA is TGTGCCAGCAGCTTATATGGAGGGGTCGGATTCTACGAGCAGTACTTC. Translating gives CASSLYGGVGFYEQYF. Full variable domain (remainder filled in from reference TRBV7-9 and TRBJ2-7): DTGVSQNPRHKITKRGQNVTFRCDPISEHNRLYWYRQTLGQGPEFLTYFQNEAQLEKSRLLSDRFSAERPKGSFSTLEIQRTEQGDSAMYLCASSLYGGVGFYEQYFGPGTRLTVT.

This rearrangement joins TRBV7-7 to TRBJ2-2; 8 bases map to TRBD2. The CDR3 totals 16 residues. Losses at the gene ends were 5 bases for V and 5 bases for J; bases not matched to a gene: 10. The germline CDR1 and CDR2 sequences are SSHAT and FNYEAQ (reference sequence). CDR3 region: CASSPGGAGVTGELFF. CDR3 bases: TGTGCCAGCAGCCCCGGGGGAGCGGGAGTGACCGGGGAGCTGTTTTTT.

The rearrangement joins TRBV5-1 to TRBJ2-2; 12 bases line up with TRBD2. Trimming removed 8 bases from V and 3 bases from J; junction bases left unmatched: 2. This CDR3 region has 14 residues. The germline CDR1 and CDR2 sequences are SGHRS and YFSETQ. The CDR3 region is CASRLAGDTGELFF. The CDR3 DNA follows: TGCGCCAGTCGACTAGCGGGGGACACCGGGGAGCTGTTTTTT.

The rearrangement uses TRBV30 and TRBJ2-7; TRBD2 is a possible D gene (5 bases). Germline V gene data show CDR1 as GTSNPN and CDR2 as SVGIG (reference sequence). The CDR3 runs to 13 residues. Between the trimmed V and J ends, which lost 0 bases and 4 bases, there was a span of 10 bases. CDR3 sequence reads: CAWSVAGGYEQYF. In nucleotides, the CDR3 is TGTGCCTGGAGTGTAGCCGGCGGGTACGAGCAGTACTTC.

The count of this clone is one. The chain combines TRBV28 with TRBJ2-7; D is ambiguous. This CDR3 is 12 amino acids long. The germline CDR1 and CDR2 sequences are MDHEN and SYDVKM. The V gene lost 3 bases and the J gene lost 3 bases, with 6 bases spanning the gap. CDR3 DNA sequence: TGTGCCAGCAGTTTGGCTTTCTACGAGCAGTACTTC. The encoded protein is CASSLAFYEQYF.

This sequence joins TRBV18 and TRBJ1-1; 8 bases align to TRBD1. Losses at the gene ends were 1 base for V and 7 bases for J; bases not matched to a gene: 5. The CDR3 loop spans 14 amino acids. CDR1 is KGHSH, CDR2 LQKENI, per germline. This chain's CDR3 is CASSPRAGGLEAFF. In DNA, the CDR3 is TGTGCCAGCTCACCACGGGCAGGGGGCCTTGAAGCTTTCTTT.

This clone was found once. The gene calls are TRBV29-1 and TRBJ1-2, with no clear D. V gave up 6 bases and J gave up 8 bases, with 13 bases separating them. The CDR3 runs 11 residues. Germline CDR1 and CDR2: SQVTM and ANQGSEA. CDR3 region: CSVGGLWGYTF. Here the CDR3 DNA reads TGCAGCGTCGGAGGCCTTTGGGGCTACACCTTC.

This clone was seen only a few times. This rearrangement joins TRBV7-2 to TRBJ2-6; 7 bases map to TRBD1. CDR1 SGHTA and CDR2 FQGNSA come from the germline V gene. This CDR3 comprises 18 residues. V dropped 2 bases and J dropped 1; count of bases not matched to a gene: 8. CDR3 sequence reads: CASSLLRQGLSGANVLTF. In DNA, the CDR3 is TGTGCCAGCAGCTTACTTAGACAGGGTTTATCTGGGGCCAACGTCCTGACTTTC.

This clone has more than one count but fewer than ten. The chain carries TRBV6-1 and TRBJ2-7; TRBD1 aligns across 8 bases. The CDR3 has 15 residues. CDR1 MNHNS and CDR2 SASEGT come from the germline V gene. V shed 4 bases and J 5 bases; nucleotides not matched to a gene: 10. CDR3 coding DNA: TGTGCCAGCAGTGCCCAGGGGGCCACGTCCCACGAGCAGTACTTC. This gives the protein CASSAQGATSHEQYF.